This TCR beta chain derives from a study of T cell changes during pregnancy in multiple sclerosis. TCRdb's table, derived via immunoSEQ multiplex PCR, lists solely in-frame clones and lacks some. The sample holds approximately 46,000 clones, roughly nine tenths seen once. V gave up 0 bases and J gave up 0 bases; unmatched junction bases: 15. The CDR3 covers 22 residues. Germline V lookup: CDR1 LGHNA, CDR2 YSLEER. This TCR was recovered from a female donor with multiple sclerosis, enrolled in a pregnancy study. The chain has TRBV4-3 and TRBJ2-4; 12 bases align to TRBD2. Material: CD4+ T cells from peripheral blood mononuclear cells, obtained after pregnancy. This CDR3 is CASSQDLASGREVKIAKNIQYF. The CDR3, as DNA: TGCGCCAGCAGCCAAGATCTGGCTAGCGGGAGGGAAGTTAAGATAGCCAAAAACATTCAGTACTTC.